Below, 27 T cell receptor beta chains from the same sample are listed, as sequenced in a study of OX40 agonist ivuxolimab in advanced cancers. Profiled with immunoSEQ multiplex PCR; TCRdb holds only in-frame clones, not every one. This repertoire shows roughly 60,000 clones, about nine tenths found once; its top ten account for less than 1.1%. The sample in question was CD4+ or CD8+ T cells sorted from blood, obtained in a trial of the OX40 agonist ivuxolimab. The receptors were gathered from an adult with an advanced solid tumor such as melanoma, head and neck, liver or kidney cancer.

The CDR3 DNA reads TGTGCCACCAGCAGAGAAGGGTTTCAGCCCCAGCATTTT. The encoded protein is CATSREGFQPQHF. This sequence joins TRBV15 and TRBJ1-5; D uncertain. CDR1 and CDR2 (germline): LNHNV, YYDKDF (reference sequence). V lost 0 bases, J lost 6 bases, and 6 bases lay in between. The CDR3 spans 13 residues.

The chain employs TRBV9 and TRBJ2-7, with D maybe TRBD2 (5 bases). The ends were cut back, 3 bases at V and 6 bases at J, with 10 bases in the middle. Germline assignment: CDR1 SGDLS and CDR2 YYNGEE. The CDR3 extends over 12 amino acids. The CDR3 nucleotides are TGTGCCAGCAGCGCACTAGTATGCGAGCAGTACTTC. This translates into CASSALVCEQYF.

The V call is TRBV5-5, the J call TRBJ1-5; D call uncertain. The V gene lost 1 base and the J gene lost 8 bases, with 19 bases spanning the gap. Germline loops: CDR1 SGHKS, CDR2 YYEKEE (reference sequence). The CDR3 is made up of 16 amino acids. As DNA, the CDR3 is TGTGCCAGCAGCTTGAGGGCAGGTGCCATGGTGGAGCCCCAGCATTTT. It encodes CASSLRAGAMVEPQHF. Full variable domain (missing parts from reference TRBV5-5 and TRBJ1-5): DAGVTQSPTHLIKTRGQQVTLRCSPISGHKSVSWYQQVLGQGPQFIFQYYEKEERGRGNFPDRFSARQFPNYSSELNVNALLLGDSALYLCASSLRAGAMVEPQHFGDGTRLSIL.

The chain carries TRBV7-9 and TRBJ2-7; TRBD1 might be the D (7 bases). Trimming took off 4 bases at V and 3 bases at J, with 13 bases between the two ends. The CDR3 has 14 residues. CDR1 SEHNR and CDR2 FQNEAQ come from the germline V gene (reference sequence). CDR3 in DNA: TGTGCCAGCAGCTGGGATCAGGGGGGCTACGAGCAGTACTTC. Translated: CASSWDQGGYEQYF.

This chain links TRBV11-2 with TRBJ2-1, with TRBD2 identical over 7 bases. V was clipped by 4 bases and J by 4 bases; unmatched bases: 4. The CDR3 consists of 14 residues. Germline assignment: CDR1 SGHAT and CDR2 FQNNGV. This chain's CDR3 is CASSWTRNYNEQFF. The CDR3 DNA is TGTGCCAGCAGCTGGACTAGAAATTACAATGAGCAGTTCTTC.

This clone is medium-sized by share. This rearrangement joins TRBV9 to TRBJ1-3, with 12 bases fitting TRBD1. The CDR3 totals 17 residues. Germline V gene data show CDR1 as SGDLS and CDR2 as YYNGEE. V shed 3 bases and J 3 bases; nucleotides not matched to a gene: 7. The CDR3 loop is CASSGRDRGRLGNTIYF. The CDR3 DNA reads TGTGCCAGCAGCGGCCGGGACAGGGGGCGTCTTGGAAACACCATATATTTT.

This rearrangement joins TRBV15 to TRBJ1-4; D ambiguous. Germline V CDR1 and CDR2: LNHNV, YYDKDF (reference sequence). This CDR3 region has 14 residues. Trimming left V 3 bases short and J 0 bases short, with 5 bases between. CDR3 residues: CATSRGATNEKLFF. For the CDR3, the DNA is TGTGCCACCAGCAGGGGAGCAACTAATGAAAAACTGTTTTTT.

The chain couples TRBV5-6 to TRBJ2-3; 7 nucleotides agree with TRBD1. CDR1 SGHDT and CDR2 YYEEEE come from the germline V gene. CDR3 length: 15 residues. V lost 0 bases and J lost 6; bases outside the gene matches: 7. This chain's CDR3 is CASSLVQGTGDTQYF. The CDR3 bases are TGTGCCAGCAGCTTGGTACAGGGGACCGGGGATACGCAGTATTTT.

The J gene is TRBJ2-1, the V gene TRBV6-6, with D maybe TRBD1 (5 bases). V was cut by 6 bases and J by 5 bases, with 11 bases left in between. Germline V CDR1 and CDR2: MNHNY, SVGAGI (reference sequence). CDR3 length equals 13 residues. Here the CDR3 DNA reads TGTGCCAGCAGCCGTGGACAAGACAATGAGCAGTTCTTC. The encoded protein is CASSRGQDNEQFF.

The genes are TRBV5-6 and TRBJ1-5; D is unclear. The V gene lost 10 bases and the J gene lost 9 bases, with 8 bases spanning the gap. Germline-derived CDR1 and CDR2 are SGHDT and YYEEEE. The CDR3 totals 9 residues. CDR3 nucleotides: TGTGCCCGCCCAGGGCCCCAGCATTTT. Translated: CARPGPQHF.

The chain has TRBV7-2 and TRBJ2-1; TRBD2 agrees at 13 bases. The CDR3 loop spans 14 amino acids. Germline CDR1 is SGHTA and CDR2 is FQGNSA. J lost 11 bases, V lost 3 bases, and 4 bases had no gene match. In DNA form, the CDR3 reads TGTGCCAGCAGCTTCCGGACTAGCGGGAGTAAGCAGTTCTTC. Encoded protein: CASSFRTSGSKQFF.

The CDR3 sequence is CASSSVTGGGYGYTF. The DNA of the CDR3 is TGTGCCAGCAGTTCCGTGACAGGGGGCGGCTATGGCTACACCTTC. This chain connects TRBV6-6 to TRBJ1-2; 10 bases fit TRBD1. The J segment lost 4 bases and the V segment lost 4 bases, leaving 6 bases of the junction unmatched. The CDR3 extends over 15 amino acids. Germline CDR1 and CDR2: MNHNY and SVGAGI (reference sequence).

The chain combines TRBV27 with TRBJ2-1; 7 nucleotides agree with TRBD2. In germline, CDR1 is MNHEY, CDR2 SMNVEV (reference sequence). This CDR3 has 16 amino acids. With 2 bases clipped from V and 9 bases from J, the junction kept 13 bases outside the gene matches. The CDR3 region is CASSLRPSGMVGEQFF. The CDR3 coding sequence is TGTGCCAGCAGTTTACGACCGAGCGGGATGGTAGGTGAGCAGTTCTTC.

The J gene is TRBJ2-3, the V gene TRBV2; D possibly corresponds to TRBD2 (5 bases). CDR3 size: 15 residues. The V end was cut by 1 base, the J end by 9 bases, with 17 bases between. Germline CDR1 SNHLY, CDR2 FYNNEI. The CDR3 loop is CASSEGTVPGGTQYF. The CDR3 DNA follows: TGTGCCAGCAGTGAAGGGACGGTACCTGGCGGGACGCAGTATTTT.

The chain links TRBV18 to TRBJ2-1, with TRBD2 identical over 9 bases. Germline lookup yields CDR1 KGHSH and CDR2 LQKENI. The J segment lost 1 base and the V segment lost 5 bases, leaving 12 bases of the junction unmatched. This CDR3 region has 18 residues. DNA of the CDR3: TGTGCCAGCTCAGAACTAGCGGGTTCTTCCGCTTCCTACAATGAGCAGTTCTTC. Protein product: CASSELAGSSASYNEQFF.

The gene calls are TRBV4-3 and TRBJ2-5, with D perhaps TRBD1 (5 bases). Germline V gene sequence: CDR1 LGHNA, CDR2 YSLEER. The V end lost 2 bases, the J end lost 5 bases, and 12 bases lay between the germline ends. The CDR3 has 14 residues. Written as DNA, the CDR3 is TGCGCCAGCAGCCAAAACAGAAAGGGGGAGACCCAGTACTTC. This encodes CASSQNRKGETQYF.

This clone was observed a handful of times. The rearrangement joins TRBV28 to TRBJ2-3; 12 nucleotides agree with TRBD2. This CDR3 has 17 residues. Germline values: CDR1 MDHEN, CDR2 SYDVKM. V gave up 5 bases and J gave up 0 bases; unmatched junction bases: 6. The CDR3 loop is CASSLRTSGTSTDTQYF. The CDR3 DNA sequence: TGTGCCAGCAGTCTGAGGACTAGCGGGACAAGCACAGATACGCAGTATTTT.

The rearrangement joins TRBV2 to TRBJ2-3; D is undetermined. Germline V gives CDR1 SNHLY, CDR2 FYNNEI. The CDR3 has 13 amino acids. Between the trimmed V and J ends, which lost 3 bases and 10 bases, there was a span of 14 bases. The CDR3 DNA follows: TGTGCCAGCAGTGACGGTTACCAGGCGGCGCAGTATTTT. Translating it yields CASSDGYQAAQYF.

The sample holds a few counts of this clone. The V gene is TRBV10-1, the J gene TRBJ2-7; TRBD2 is a possible D gene (5 bases). Trimming left V 6 bases short and J 3 bases short, with 9 bases between. Germline V CDR1 and CDR2: WNHNN, SYGVQD (reference sequence). This CDR3 comprises 12 residues. CDR3 coding DNA: TGCGCCAGCAGGGACTTCAACTACGAGCAGTACTTC. Its translation: CASRDFNYEQYF.

This rearrangement joins TRBV5-6 to TRBJ1-1; 7 bases map to TRBD1. Germline V gene lookup returns CDR1 SGHDT and CDR2 YYEEEE. V was clipped by 0 bases and J by 1 base; unmatched bases: 3. The CDR3 length is 15 residues. For the CDR3, the DNA is TGTGCCAGCAGCTTGGGGAACAGGGGGAACACTGAAGCTTTCTTT. Translating gives CASSLGNRGNTEAFF.

The chain carries TRBV5-1 and TRBJ1-5; no reliable D call. In germline, CDR1 is SGHRS, CDR2 YFSETQ. The CDR3 is 16 amino acids. V lost 0 bases and J 0 bases, leaving 10 bases between the germline ends. The CDR3 region is CASSLGLGPSNQPQHF. CDR3 in DNA: TGCGCCAGCAGCTTGGGGTTAGGGCCTAGCAATCAGCCCCAGCATTTT.

V usage is TRBV10-3 and J usage is TRBJ2-5, with a possible D match to TRBD2 (5 bases). Germline-derived CDR1 and CDR2 are ENHRY and SYGVKD. Trimming removed 0 bases at V and 3 bases at J, with 17 bases between. The CDR3 contains 17 residues. CDR3 amino acids: CAISESSVRGPKETQYF. The CDR3 DNA is TGTGCCATCAGTGAGTCATCGGTTCGGGGTCCGAAAGAGACCCAGTACTTC.

The chain is built from TRBV2 and TRBJ2-3; maybe TRBD1 (5 bases). Deletions cut 3 bases from V and 14 bases from J, with 12 bases between. This CDR3 contains 11 residues. The germline V gene has CDR1 SNHLY and CDR2 FYNNEI. CDR3 region: CASSDSPQGYF. CDR3 coding DNA: TGTGCCAGCAGTGACTCCCCCCAGGGGTATTTT.

The gene calls are TRBV10-1 and TRBJ2-3; the match to TRBD2 covers 7 bases. Germline V gene lookup returns CDR1 WNHNN and CDR2 SYGVQD (reference sequence). With 9 bases clipped from V and 2 bases from J, the junction kept 14 bases outside the gene matches. CDR3 length equals 16 residues. CDR3 nucleotides: TGCGCCAGGATCGAAACCGGAGCGGGACCCACAGATACGCAGTATTTT. Protein sequence: CARIETGAGPTDTQYF.

V is TRBV2 and J is TRBJ1-4; a possible D gene is TRBD1 (5 bases). The germline gives CDR1 SNHLY, CDR2 FYNNEI. The V end was cut by 6 bases, the J end by 7 bases, with 15 bases between. CDR3 length: 14 amino acids. CDR3 sequence: CASRGGGTGEKLFF. CDR3 bases: TGTGCCAGCAGGGGGGGAGGGACCGGTGAAAAACTGTTTTTT.

V gene TRBV6-1 combines with J gene TRBJ1-2; D is unresolved. The germline V and J ends were trimmed by 5 bases and 2 bases, with 9 bases remaining between them. Germline CDR1 and CDR2: MNHNS and SASEGT. There are 13 residues in the CDR3. The DNA for the CDR3 is TGTGCCAGCAGTTTGACTGGGAACTATGGCTACACCTTC. Amino acids: CASSLTGNYGYTF.

The chain has TRBV5-6 and TRBJ2-3; 8 bases align to TRBD2. V dropped 2 bases and J dropped 2; count of bases not matched to a gene: 7. Germline CDR1 is SGHDT and CDR2 is YYEEEE. The length of the CDR3 is 16 residues. CDR3 bases: TGTGCCAGCAGCTTAAGGACTAGCTCCATCACAGATACGCAGTATTTT. This translates into CASSLRTSSITDTQYF.